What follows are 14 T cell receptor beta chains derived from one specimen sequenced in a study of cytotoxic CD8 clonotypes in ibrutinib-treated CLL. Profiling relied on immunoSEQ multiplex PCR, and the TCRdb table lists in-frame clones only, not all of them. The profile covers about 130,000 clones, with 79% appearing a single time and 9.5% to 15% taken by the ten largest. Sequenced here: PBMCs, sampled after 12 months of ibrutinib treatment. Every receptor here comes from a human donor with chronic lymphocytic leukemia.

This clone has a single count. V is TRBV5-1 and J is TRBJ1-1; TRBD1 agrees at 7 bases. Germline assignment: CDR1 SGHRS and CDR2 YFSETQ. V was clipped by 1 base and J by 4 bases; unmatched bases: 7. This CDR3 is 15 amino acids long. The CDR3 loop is CASSLTQGVGTEAFF. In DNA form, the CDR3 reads TGCGCCAGCAGCTTGACCCAGGGGGTAGGCACTGAAGCTTTCTTT.

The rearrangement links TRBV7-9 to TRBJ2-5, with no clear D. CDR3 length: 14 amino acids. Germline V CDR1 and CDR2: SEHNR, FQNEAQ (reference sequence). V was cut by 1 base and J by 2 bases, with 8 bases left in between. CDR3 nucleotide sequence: TGTGCCAGCAGCTTAGAGGCTTCGCAAGAGACCCAGTACTTC. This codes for CASSLEASQETQYF.

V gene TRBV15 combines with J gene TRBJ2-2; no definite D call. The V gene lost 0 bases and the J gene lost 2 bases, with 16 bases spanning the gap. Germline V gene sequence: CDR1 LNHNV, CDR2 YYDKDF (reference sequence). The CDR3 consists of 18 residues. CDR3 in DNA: TGTGCCACCAGCAGAGATATGTGGTTCGGCCTAAACACCGGGGAGCTGTTTTTT. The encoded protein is CATSRDMWFGLNTGELFF.

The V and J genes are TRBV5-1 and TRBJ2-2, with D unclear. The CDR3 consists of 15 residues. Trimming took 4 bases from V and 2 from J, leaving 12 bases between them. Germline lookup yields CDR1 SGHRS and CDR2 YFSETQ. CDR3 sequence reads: CASSPYTGNTGELFF. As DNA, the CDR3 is TGCGCCAGCAGCCCCTATACTGGTAACACCGGGGAGCTGTTTTTT. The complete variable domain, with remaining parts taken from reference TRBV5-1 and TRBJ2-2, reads KAGVTQTPRYLIKTRGQQVTLSCSPISGHRSVSWYQQTPGQGLQFLFEYFSETQRNKGNFPGRFSGRQFSNSRSEMNVSTLELGDSALYLCASSPYTGNTGELFFGEGSRLTVL.

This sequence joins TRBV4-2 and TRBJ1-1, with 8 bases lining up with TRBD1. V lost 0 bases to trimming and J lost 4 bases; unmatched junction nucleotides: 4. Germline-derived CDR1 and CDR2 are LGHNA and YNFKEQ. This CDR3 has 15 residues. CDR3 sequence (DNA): TGTGCCAGCAGCCAAGATCCGACAGGGGCCACTGAAGCTTTCTTT. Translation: CASSQDPTGATEAFF.

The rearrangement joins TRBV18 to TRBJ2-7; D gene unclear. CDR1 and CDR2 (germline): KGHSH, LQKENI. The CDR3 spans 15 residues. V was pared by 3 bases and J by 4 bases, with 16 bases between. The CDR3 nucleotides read TGTGCCAGCTCACCCCCGTCCGCAGAACCTTACGAGCAGTACTTC. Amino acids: CASSPPSAEPYEQYF.

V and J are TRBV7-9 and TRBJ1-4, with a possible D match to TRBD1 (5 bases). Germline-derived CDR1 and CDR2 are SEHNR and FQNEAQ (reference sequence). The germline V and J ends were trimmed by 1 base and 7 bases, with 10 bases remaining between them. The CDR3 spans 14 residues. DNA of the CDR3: TGTGCCAGCAGCTTAGAACAGAGGGGTGAAAAACTGTTTTTT. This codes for CASSLEQRGEKLFF. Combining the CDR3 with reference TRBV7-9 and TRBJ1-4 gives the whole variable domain DTGVSQNPRHKITKRGQNVTFRCDPISEHNRLYWYRQTLGQGPEFLTYFQNEAQLEKSRLLSDRFSAERPKGSFSTLEIQRTEQGDSAMYLCASSLEQRGEKLFFGSGTQLSVL.

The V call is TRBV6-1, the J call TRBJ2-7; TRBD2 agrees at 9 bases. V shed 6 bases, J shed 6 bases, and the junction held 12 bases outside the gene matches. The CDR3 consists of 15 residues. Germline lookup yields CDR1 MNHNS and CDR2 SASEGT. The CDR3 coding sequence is TGTGCCAGCAGAAAAGAAGGGACTAGCCGAGCCGAGCAGTACTTC. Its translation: CASRKEGTSRAEQYF.

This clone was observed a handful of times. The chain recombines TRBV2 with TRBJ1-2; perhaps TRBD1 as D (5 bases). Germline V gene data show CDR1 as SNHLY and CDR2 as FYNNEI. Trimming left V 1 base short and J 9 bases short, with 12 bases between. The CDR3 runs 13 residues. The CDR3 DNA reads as TGTGCCAGCAGTGAAGGGCGGGGCGGAAGCTACACCTTC. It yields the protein CASSEGRGGSYTF.

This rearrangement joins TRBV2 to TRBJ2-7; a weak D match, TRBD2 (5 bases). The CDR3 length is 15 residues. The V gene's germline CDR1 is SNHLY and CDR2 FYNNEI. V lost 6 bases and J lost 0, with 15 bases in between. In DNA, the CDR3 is TGTGCCAGCAGCCCTAGCACACAGAGCTCCTACGAGCAGTACTTC. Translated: CASSPSTQSSYEQYF.

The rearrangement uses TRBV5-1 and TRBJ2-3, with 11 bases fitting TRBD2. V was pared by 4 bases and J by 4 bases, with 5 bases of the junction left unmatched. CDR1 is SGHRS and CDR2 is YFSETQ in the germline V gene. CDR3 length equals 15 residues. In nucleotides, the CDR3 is TGCGCCAGCAGCAACGGACTAGCGGGTGCAGATACGCAGTATTTT. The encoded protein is CASSNGLAGADTQYF.

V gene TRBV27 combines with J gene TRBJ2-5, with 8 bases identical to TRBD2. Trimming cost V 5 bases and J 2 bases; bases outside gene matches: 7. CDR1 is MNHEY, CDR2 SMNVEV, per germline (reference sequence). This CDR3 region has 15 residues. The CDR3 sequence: CASSLRTSQQETQYF. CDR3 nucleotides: TGTGCCAGCAGTCTACGGACTAGCCAACAAGAGACCCAGTACTTC.

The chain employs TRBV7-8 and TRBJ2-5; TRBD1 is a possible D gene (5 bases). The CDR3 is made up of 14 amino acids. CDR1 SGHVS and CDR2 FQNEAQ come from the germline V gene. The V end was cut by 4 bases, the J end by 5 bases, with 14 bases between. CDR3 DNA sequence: TGTGCCAGCAGCTCGTCTGGGGCTCGGGAGACCCAGTACTTC. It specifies CASSSSGARETQYF.

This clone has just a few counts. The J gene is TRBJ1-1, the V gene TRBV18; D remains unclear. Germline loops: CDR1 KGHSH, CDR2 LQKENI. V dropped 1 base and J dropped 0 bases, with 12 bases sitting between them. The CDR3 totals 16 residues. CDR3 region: CASSPRNVGLNTEAFF. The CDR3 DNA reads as TGTGCCAGCTCACCACGGAACGTTGGCCTGAACACTGAAGCTTTCTTT.